Below are 19 T cell receptor beta chains sequenced from a single sample in a study of CD8 T cells in Susac syndrome (dated by TCRdb to between 2018 and 2021). The library was generated by the immunoSEQ multiplex PCR assay. RNA was extracted using the RNeasy kit, and roughly 0.5 to 1 ug of the RNA was reverse transcribed with random hexamers. TCRdb reprocessed the public reads (quality trimming at Q25 with fastp, clone calling with MiXCR) and kept in-frame beta chains. Rows with a matching CDR3 protein are joined into one entry that keeps the most common DNA and genes. Counted in this sample were hundreds of thousands of distinct CDR3 sequences; approximately 94% of them appeared once. Jointly, the top ten make up 0.15% to 0.2% of the sample. Sequenced input: CD4+ T cells from PBMCs. These receptor sequences come from a human donor with Susac syndrome.

The chain is built from TRBV24-1 and TRBJ2-5; D ambiguous. CDR1 and CDR2 from the germline V gene are KGHDR and SFDVKD. Trimming removed 5 bases at V and 5 bases at J, with 11 bases between. The CDR3 consists of 13 residues. DNA of the CDR3: TGTGCCACCAGTGCGGAGACGGGCGAGACCCAGTACTTC. This sequence encodes CATSAETGETQYF.

CDR3 in amino acids: CASSAYLPADEQYF. In DNA form, the CDR3 reads TGCGCCAGCAGCGCCTATCTACCAGCGGACGAGCAGTACTTC. This chain connects TRBV5-1 to TRBJ2-7, with D perhaps matching TRBD2 (5 bases). V was cut by 4 bases and J by 5 bases, with 16 bases left in between. Germline values: CDR1 SGHRS, CDR2 YFSETQ. CDR3 length equals 14 residues.

The V and J genes are TRBV10-3 and TRBJ2-7, with D maybe TRBD2 (6 bases). This CDR3 is built from 15 residues. Germline loops: CDR1 ENHRY, CDR2 SYGVKD. V was pared by 2 bases and J by 2 bases, with 13 bases between. The CDR3 reads CAISEGWGDPYEQYF. CDR3 DNA: TGTGCCATCAGTGAGGGATGGGGGGATCCCTACGAGCAGTACTTC.

The chain couples TRBV20-1 to TRBJ1-6; TRBD1 might be the D (5 bases). CDR3 length: 15 amino acids. V lost 2 bases, J lost 6 bases, and 14 bases lay in between. Germline values: CDR1 DFQATT, CDR2 SNEGSKA (reference sequence). The CDR3 spells CSARSGAGVNSPLHF. CDR3 nucleotide sequence: TGCAGTGCTAGATCCGGGGCCGGGGTTAATTCACCCCTCCACTTT.

The genes are TRBV6-2 or TRBV6-3 and TRBJ2-7, with a possible D match to TRBD2 (6 bases). Deletions cut 1 base from V and 2 bases from J, with 12 bases between. This CDR3 spans 15 amino acids. Germline lookup yields CDR1 MNHEY and CDR2 SVGEGT. The chain's CDR3 is CASSYLAVATYEQYF. Here the CDR3 DNA reads TGTGCCAGCAGTTACTTAGCGGTCGCAACCTACGAGCAGTACTTC.

This rearrangement joins TRBV6-6 to TRBJ2-1; the D is unclear. Germline-derived CDR1 and CDR2 are MNHNY and SVGAGI (reference sequence). CDR3 length equals 14 residues. Trimming took 0 bases from V and 6 from J, leaving 9 bases between them. CDR3 in DNA: TGTGCCAGCAGTTACTCCGAGCACTCCAATGAGCAGTTCTTC. The encoded protein is CASSYSEHSNEQFF.

The V and J genes are TRBV30 and TRBJ1-1; 7 bases line up with TRBD1. J lost 1 base, V lost 2 bases, and 7 bases had no gene match. This CDR3 contains 15 residues. Germline V CDR1 and CDR2: GTSNPN, SVGIG (reference sequence). CDR3: CAWSTRQGANTEAFF. DNA for the CDR3: TGTGCCTGGAGTACTCGACAGGGAGCGAACACTGAAGCTTTCTTT.

This sequence joins TRBV24-1 and TRBJ2-5, with D possibly TRBD2 on 6 matching bases. Germline V CDR1 and CDR2: KGHDR, SFDVKD. Between the trimmed V and J ends, which lost 2 bases and 9 bases, there was a span of 15 bases. The CDR3 totals 14 residues. CDR3 in amino acids: CATSDSSGPSAQYF. The CDR3 DNA reads as TGTGCCACCAGTGATTCGAGCGGGCCGTCAGCCCAGTACTTC.

V and J are TRBV27 and TRBJ1-1; D ambiguous. Trimming cost V 6 bases and J 1 base, with 9 bases left between them. CDR3 length equals 13 residues. CDR1 is MNHEY and CDR2 is SMNVEV in the germline V gene (reference sequence). This CDR3 reads CASSADENTEAFF. DNA for the CDR3: TGTGCCAGCAGCGCGGACGAGAACACTGAAGCTTTCTTT.

The gene calls are TRBV5-1 and TRBJ2-3; a weak D match, TRBD1 (6 bases). The CDR3 is 15 residues long. The germline V gene encodes CDR1 SGHRS and CDR2 YFSETQ. The V end lost 0 bases, the J end lost 4 bases, and 12 bases lay between the germline ends. This chain's CDR3 is CASSLEGVGADTQYF. CDR3 nucleotides: TGCGCCAGCAGCTTGGAGGGGGTAGGGGCAGATACGCAGTATTTT.

The V and J genes are TRBV7-9 and TRBJ2-1, with 16 bases matching TRBD2. This CDR3 is built from 13 residues. Germline V CDR1 and CDR2: SEHNR, FQNEAQ (reference sequence). V shed 6 bases and J 14 bases; nucleotides not matched to a gene: 4. CDR3 amino acids: CASRGLAGGREFF. CDR3 nucleotides: TGTGCCAGCAGGGGACTAGCGGGGGGGCGCGAGTTCTTC.

The V gene is TRBV4-2, the J gene TRBJ2-3, with 10 nucleotides matching TRBD2. CDR3 length equals 18 residues. The junction had 6 bases not matched to a gene; V was cut back by 0 bases and J by 0 bases. Germline V gives CDR1 LGHNA, CDR2 YNFKEQ. For the CDR3, the DNA is TGTGCCAGCAGCCAAGAGGGTAGCGGGGGGTCTAGCACAGATACGCAGTATTTT. Protein product: CASSQEGSGGSSTDTQYF.

The chain has TRBV9 and TRBJ1-6; D uncertain. V was trimmed by 4 bases and J by 6 bases, leaving 11 bases between them. Germline CDR1 is SGDLS and CDR2 is YYNGEE. This CDR3 is built from 14 residues. Written as DNA, the CDR3 is TGTGCCAGCAGCTTCCGCCAGACTAATTCACCCCTCCACTTT. This encodes CASSFRQTNSPLHF.

The chain has TRBV7-9 and TRBJ1-5, with 8 bases fitting TRBD1. Germline lookup yields CDR1 SEHNR and CDR2 FQNEAQ (reference sequence). With 5 bases clipped from V and 7 bases from J, the junction kept 13 bases outside the gene matches. The CDR3 length is 16 residues. CDR3 nucleotides: TGTGCCAGCAGCGCACTCGAGCAGGGGGCGGGGCAGCCCCAGCATTTT. Amino acids: CASSALEQGAGQPQHF.

The chain combines TRBV20-1 with TRBJ1-1; 7 positions agree with TRBD1. Per the germline V gene, CDR1 is DFQATT and CDR2 is SNEGSKA (reference sequence). V shed 4 bases, J shed 5 bases, and the junction held 7 bases outside the gene matches. The CDR3 sequence is 13 residues long. The CDR3 region is CSANRGGGTEAFF. The CDR3 nucleotides read TGCAGTGCTAACAGGGGCGGGGGAACTGAAGCTTTCTTT.

The CDR3: CASSYFGSGSTTEAFF. The CDR3 bases are TGTGCCAGCAGTTATTTTGGGTCAGGGTCCACCACTGAAGCTTTCTTT. V and J are TRBV6-5 and TRBJ1-1; D might be TRBD1 (5 bases). Trimming took off 3 bases at V and 4 bases at J, with 18 bases between the two ends. The germline gives CDR1 MNHEY, CDR2 SVGAGI. This CDR3 is built from 16 residues.

The genes are TRBV30 and TRBJ1-2; D unclear. The CDR3 consists of 11 residues. In germline, CDR1 is GTSNPN, CDR2 SVGIG (reference sequence). Trimming cost V 2 bases and J 4 bases, with 5 bases left between them. In DNA, the CDR3 is TGTGCCTGGAGTCAAGGCTATGGCTACACCTTC. Translation gives CAWSQGYGYTF.

V usage is TRBV30 and J usage is TRBJ1-2; D is ambiguous. Germline V gene data show CDR1 as GTSNPN and CDR2 as SVGIG (reference sequence). V lost 5 bases and J lost 8, with 9 bases in between. The CDR3 consists of 10 residues. CDR3 sequence reads: CAWADRGYTF. The CDR3 region has the DNA TGTGCCTGGGCCGACCGGGGCTACACCTTC.

The chain uses TRBV30 and TRBJ2-2; the D gene is possibly TRBD2 (5 bases). The germline V and J ends were trimmed by 3 bases and 6 bases, with 5 bases remaining between them. Germline CDR1 reads GTSNPN; CDR2 reads SVGIG (reference sequence). CDR3 length: 11 residues. The CDR3 sequence: CAWRGAGELFF. CDR3 coding DNA: TGTGCCTGGAGGGGAGCCGGGGAGCTGTTTTTT.